A single sample gave rise to the 4 T cell receptor beta chains below, sequenced in a study of technical replicates of blood from several donors. Measured with immunoSEQ multiplex PCR; TCRdb has only the in-frame clones, and not every one. Of roughly 100,000 clones listed, approximately 96% were seen once; the top ten hold around 0.24%. The sequencing sample was made of T cells isolated from PBMCs. The receptor set was obtained from a human donor in good health.

The chain combines TRBV19 with TRBJ1-4, with no clear D. The V end was cut by 6 bases, the J end by 4 bases, with 15 bases between. Germline lookup yields CDR1 LNHDA and CDR2 SQIVND (reference sequence). This CDR3 spans 15 amino acids. CDR3 bases: TGTGCCAGTAGCAGCGTACCCGTTGGTAATGAAAAACTGTTTTTT. It yields the protein CASSSVPVGNEKLFF.

The J gene is TRBJ1-3, the V gene TRBV2; no definite D call. V was pared by 7 bases and J by 0 bases, with 10 bases between. The V gene's germline CDR1 is SNHLY and CDR2 FYNNEI. The CDR3 loop spans 14 amino acids. The CDR3 DNA reads as TGTGCCAGCACCCCACGAGACTCTGGAAACACCATATATTTT. It encodes CASTPRDSGNTIYF. Drawing the rest from reference TRBV2 and TRBJ1-3, the complete variable domain is EPEVTQTPSHQVTQMGQEVILRCVPISNHLYFYWYRQILGQKVEFLVSFYNNEISEKSEIFDDQFSVERPDGSNFTLKIRSTKLEDSAMYFCASTPRDSGNTIYFGEGSWLTVV.

The V call is TRBV12-5, the J call TRBJ1-2, with D unclear. Germline CDR1 LGHNT, CDR2 FRNRAP. The CDR3 spans 18 residues. The ends were cut back, 7 bases at V and 0 bases at J, with 24 bases in the middle. CDR3 coding DNA: TGTGCTAGTGCCCTTATATTAAACAGAGATCCTTCTAACTATGGCTACACCTTC. Its protein is CASALILNRDPSNYGYTF.

The chain links TRBV25-1 to TRBJ2-1, with D perhaps matching TRBD1 (6 bases). Germline CDR1 and CDR2: MGHDK and SYGVNS. Trimming shortened V by 6 bases and J by 2 bases, and 17 bases separated the two germline ends. The CDR3 is 16 amino acids. The chain's CDR3 is CASSDTGWRTYNEQFF. For the CDR3, the DNA is TGTGCCAGCAGCGATACAGGGTGGCGGACCTACAATGAGCAGTTCTTC.